These 5 T cell receptor beta chains were all obtained from the same sample, sequenced in a study of identical twins. MiXCR, run by TCRdb on the 5' RACE reads, gives a single entry per CDR3 protein. Among about 890,000 distinct CDR3 sequences listed, around an eighth were seen once. These data also featured in a second study, about yellow fever vaccine responses in identical twins.

The specimen was PBMCs. These receptors originate from a woman between 18 and 29 years old in good health.

This clonotype was observed a handful of times. The genes are TRBV29-1 and TRBJ2-3, with 14 bases identical to TRBD2. The CDR3 has 17 residues. Germline loops: CDR1 SQVTM, CDR2 ANQGSEA. V was clipped by 1 base and J by 8 bases; unmatched bases: 11. The CDR3 loop reads CSVEVVRGTSGSGTQYF. DNA of the CDR3: TGCAGCGTTGAAGTCGTTAGGGGGACTAGCGGGAGCGGTACGCAGTATTTT.

This clonotype was observed a handful of times. The chain carries TRBV20-1 and TRBJ1-1, with 8 bases identical to TRBD1. J was trimmed by 2 bases and V by 3 bases; bases with no gene match: 5. Germline V gene lookup returns CDR1 DFQATT and CDR2 SNEGSKA (reference sequence). The CDR3 loop spans 14 amino acids. The CDR3: CSASRAGGNTEAFF. CDR3 DNA: TGCAGTGCTAGCAGGGCAGGGGGCAACACTGAAGCTTTCTTT.

This clonotype turned up a few times. CDR3 protein: CSAQGGTSQETQYF. The CDR3 DNA reads as TGCAGCGCCCAAGGGGGGACTAGCCAAGAGACCCAGTACTTC. This chain links TRBV29-1 with TRBJ2-5; 8 bases fit TRBD2. V lost 7 bases to trimming and J lost 1 base; unmatched junction nucleotides: 8. Germline lookup yields CDR1 SQVTM and CDR2 ANQGSEA. This CDR3 comprises 14 residues.

This clonotype was seen a few times. The rearrangement links TRBV6-1 to TRBJ1-5; tentatively, D is TRBD1 (5 bases). CDR3 length: 18 amino acids. Trimming removed 2 bases at V and 1 base at J, with 18 bases between. The V gene's germline CDR1 is MNHNS and CDR2 SASEGT. Written as DNA, the CDR3 is TGTGCCAGCAGTGAAACAGGACGGCTTGCCGTCAGCAATCAGCCCCAGCATTTT. Its protein product is CASSETGRLAVSNQPQHF.

This clonotype was observed at least ten times. V gene TRBV6-2 or TRBV6-3 combines with J gene TRBJ1-1; perhaps TRBD1 as D (5 bases). This CDR3 has 14 residues. Trimming pared 5 bases from V and 5 bases from J, leaving 15 bases between. Looked up from germline, CDR1 is MNHEY and CDR2 is SVGEGT. The DNA for the CDR3 is TGTGCCAGCAGTCCTTACTCTGGGGGGACTGAAGCTTTCTTT. Its protein product is CASSPYSGGTEAFF.